Sequencing of this T cell receptor beta chain was carried out in a study of technical replicates of blood from a few donors. Germline values: CDR1 SGHNT, CDR2 YYREEE (reference sequence). The CDR3 is made up of 16 amino acids. V lost 2 bases, J lost 4 bases, and 6 bases stayed unmatched. Assay: immunoSEQ multiplex PCR; the TCRdb copy retains only in-frame clones and omits some. This sample has 66,000 or so clones, with over 75% found just once. The clonotype was recovered from a human donor in good health. Some clones in this sample may be carry-over from other donors' samples. The chain uses TRBV5-4 and TRBJ1-3; 10 nucleotides align to TRBD1. Specimen: PBMCs. CDR3 in amino acids: CASSFVGQGLGNTIYF. The CDR3, as DNA: TGTGCCAGCAGCTTCGTGGGACAGGGGTTAGGAAACACCATATATTTT.